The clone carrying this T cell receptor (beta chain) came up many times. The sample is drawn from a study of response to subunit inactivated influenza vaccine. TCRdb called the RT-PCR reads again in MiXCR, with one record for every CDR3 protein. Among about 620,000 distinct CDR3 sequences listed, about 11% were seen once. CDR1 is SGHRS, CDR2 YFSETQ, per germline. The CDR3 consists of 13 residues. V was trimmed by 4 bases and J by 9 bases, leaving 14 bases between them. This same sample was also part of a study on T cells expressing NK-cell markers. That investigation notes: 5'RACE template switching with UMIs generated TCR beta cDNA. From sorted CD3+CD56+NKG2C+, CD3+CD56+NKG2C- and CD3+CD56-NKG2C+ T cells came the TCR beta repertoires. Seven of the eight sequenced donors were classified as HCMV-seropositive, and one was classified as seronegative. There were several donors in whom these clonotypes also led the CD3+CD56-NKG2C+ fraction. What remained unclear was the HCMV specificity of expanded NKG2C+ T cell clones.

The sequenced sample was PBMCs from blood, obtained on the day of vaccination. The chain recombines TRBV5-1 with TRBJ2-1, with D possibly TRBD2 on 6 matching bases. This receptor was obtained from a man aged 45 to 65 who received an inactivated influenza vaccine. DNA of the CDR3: TGCGCCAGCAGCACCTTCGGGGGAGGTGAGCAGTTCTTC. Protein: CASSTFGGGEQFF. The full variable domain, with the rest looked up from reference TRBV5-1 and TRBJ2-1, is KAGVTQTPRYLIKTRGQQVTLSCSPISGHRSVSWYQQTPGQGLQFLFEYFSETQRNKGNFPGRFSGRQFSNSRSEMNVSTLELGDSALYLCASSTFGGGEQFFGPGTRLTVL.